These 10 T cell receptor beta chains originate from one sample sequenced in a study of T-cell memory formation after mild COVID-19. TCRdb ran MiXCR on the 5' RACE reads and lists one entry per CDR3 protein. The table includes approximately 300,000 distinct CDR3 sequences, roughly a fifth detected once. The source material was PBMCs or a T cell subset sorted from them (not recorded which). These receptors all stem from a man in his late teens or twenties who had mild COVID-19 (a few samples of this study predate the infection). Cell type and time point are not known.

The CDR3 bases are TGTGCCAGCAGCCTGCCGGGACAAGACTATGGCTACACCTTC. This sequence encodes CASSLPGQDYGYTF. The chain links TRBV3-1 to TRBJ1-2, with D possibly being TRBD1 (6 bases). V shed 4 bases and J shed 3 bases, with 12 bases lying between them. The CDR3 contains 14 residues. The germline V gene has CDR1 LGHDT and CDR2 YNNKEL (reference sequence).

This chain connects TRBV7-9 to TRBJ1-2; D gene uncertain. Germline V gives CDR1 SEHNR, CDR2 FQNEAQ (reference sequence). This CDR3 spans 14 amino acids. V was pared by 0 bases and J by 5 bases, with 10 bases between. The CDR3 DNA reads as TGTGCCAGCAGCTTAGCCGGGTCAGTGTATGGCTACACCTTC. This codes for CASSLAGSVYGYTF.

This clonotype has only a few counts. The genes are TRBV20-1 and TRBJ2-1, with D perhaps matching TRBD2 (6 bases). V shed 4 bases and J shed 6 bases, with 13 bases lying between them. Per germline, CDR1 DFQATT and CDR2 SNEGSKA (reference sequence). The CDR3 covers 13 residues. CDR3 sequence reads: CSAKRAGSNEQFF. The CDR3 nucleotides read TGCAGTGCTAAGCGGGCAGGCTCCAATGAGCAGTTCTTC.

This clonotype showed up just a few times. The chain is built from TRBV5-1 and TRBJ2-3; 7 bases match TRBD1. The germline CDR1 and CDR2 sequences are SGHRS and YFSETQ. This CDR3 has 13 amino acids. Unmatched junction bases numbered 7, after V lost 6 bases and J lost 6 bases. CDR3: CASMRGGPDTQYF. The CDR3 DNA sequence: TGCGCCAGCATGCGAGGGGGCCCGGATACGCAGTATTTT.

CDR3 residues: CASTRAQDYGYTF. CDR3 coding DNA: TGTGCCAGTACCCGGGCACAGGATTATGGCTACACCTTC. V gene TRBV6-2 or TRBV6-3 combines with J gene TRBJ1-2; the D gene is possibly TRBD1 (5 bases). CDR1 is MNHEY, CDR2 SVGEGT, per germline. The CDR3 loop spans 13 amino acids. The V end was cut by 9 bases, the J end by 5 bases, with 16 bases between.

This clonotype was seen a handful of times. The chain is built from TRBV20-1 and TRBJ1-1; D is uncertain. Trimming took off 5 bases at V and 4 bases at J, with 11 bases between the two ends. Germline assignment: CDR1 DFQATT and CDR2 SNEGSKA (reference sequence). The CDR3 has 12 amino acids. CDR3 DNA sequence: TGCAGTGCTCGCAGTGGTTTCACTGAAGCTTTCTTT. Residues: CSARSGFTEAFF.

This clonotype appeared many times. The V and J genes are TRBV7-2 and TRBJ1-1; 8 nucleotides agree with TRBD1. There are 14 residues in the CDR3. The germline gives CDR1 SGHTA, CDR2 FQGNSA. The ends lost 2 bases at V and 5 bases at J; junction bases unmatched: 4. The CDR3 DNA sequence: TGTGCCAGCAGCTTAAGGACAGGGCCGACTGAAGCTTTCTTT. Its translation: CASSLRTGPTEAFF.

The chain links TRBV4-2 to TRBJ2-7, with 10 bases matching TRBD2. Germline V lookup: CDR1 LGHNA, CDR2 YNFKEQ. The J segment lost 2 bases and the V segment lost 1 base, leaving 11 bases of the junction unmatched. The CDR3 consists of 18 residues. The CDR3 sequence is CASSQVALAGIRTYEQYF. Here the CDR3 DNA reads TGTGCCAGCAGCCAAGTCGCACTAGCGGGGATCCGAACCTACGAGCAGTACTTC.

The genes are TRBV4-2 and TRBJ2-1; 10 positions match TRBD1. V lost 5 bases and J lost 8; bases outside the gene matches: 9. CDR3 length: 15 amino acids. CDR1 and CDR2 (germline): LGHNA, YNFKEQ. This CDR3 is CASSSPGQGFDEQFF. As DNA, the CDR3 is TGTGCCAGCAGCTCACCGGGACAGGGGTTTGATGAGCAGTTCTTC.

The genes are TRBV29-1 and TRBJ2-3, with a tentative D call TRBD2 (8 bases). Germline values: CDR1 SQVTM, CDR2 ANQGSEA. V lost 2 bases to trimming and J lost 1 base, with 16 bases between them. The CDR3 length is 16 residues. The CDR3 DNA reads TGCAGCGTTGAACCCCGGGAGGGGGCGGGCACAGATACGCAGTATTTT. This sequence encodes CSVEPREGAGTDTQYF.